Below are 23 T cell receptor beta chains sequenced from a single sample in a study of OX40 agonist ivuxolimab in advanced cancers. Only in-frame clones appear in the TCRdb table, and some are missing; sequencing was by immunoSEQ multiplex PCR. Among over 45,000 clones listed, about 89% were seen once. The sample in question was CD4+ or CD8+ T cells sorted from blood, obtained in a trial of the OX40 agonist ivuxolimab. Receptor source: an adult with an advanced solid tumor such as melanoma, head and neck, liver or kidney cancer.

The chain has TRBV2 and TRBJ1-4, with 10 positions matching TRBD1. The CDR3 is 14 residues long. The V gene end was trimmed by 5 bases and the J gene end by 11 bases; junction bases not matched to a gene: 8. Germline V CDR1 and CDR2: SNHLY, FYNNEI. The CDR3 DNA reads TGTGCCAGCAGTTCCGGGACAGGGGCTGCCAAACTGTTTTTT. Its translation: CASSSGTGAAKLFF.

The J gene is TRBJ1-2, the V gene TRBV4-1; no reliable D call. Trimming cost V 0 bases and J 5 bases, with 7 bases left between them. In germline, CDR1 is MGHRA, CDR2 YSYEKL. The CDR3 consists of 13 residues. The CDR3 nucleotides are TGCGCCAGCAGCCAAGATAGCGTATATGGCTACACCTTC. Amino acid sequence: CASSQDSVYGYTF.

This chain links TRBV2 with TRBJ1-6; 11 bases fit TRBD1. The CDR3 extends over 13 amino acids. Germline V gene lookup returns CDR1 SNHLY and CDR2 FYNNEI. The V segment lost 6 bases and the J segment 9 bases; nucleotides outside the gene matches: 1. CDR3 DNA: TGTGCCAGCAGGGACAGGGGGCCTTCACCCCTCCACTTT. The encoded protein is CASRDRGPSPLHF.

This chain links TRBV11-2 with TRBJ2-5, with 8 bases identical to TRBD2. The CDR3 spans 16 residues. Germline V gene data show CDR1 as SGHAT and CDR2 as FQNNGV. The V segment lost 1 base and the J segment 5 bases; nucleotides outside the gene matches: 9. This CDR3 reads CASSLGRGAPVETQYF. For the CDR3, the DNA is TGTGCCAGCAGCTTAGGGCGGGGGGCGCCGGTCGAGACCCAGTACTTC.

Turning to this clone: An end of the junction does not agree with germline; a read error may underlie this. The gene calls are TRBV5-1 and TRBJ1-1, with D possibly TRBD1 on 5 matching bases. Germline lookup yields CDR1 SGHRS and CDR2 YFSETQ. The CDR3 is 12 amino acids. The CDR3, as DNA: TGCGCCAGCAGCTTAGACCGGGACCGCGCAAGATTT. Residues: CASSLDRDRARF.

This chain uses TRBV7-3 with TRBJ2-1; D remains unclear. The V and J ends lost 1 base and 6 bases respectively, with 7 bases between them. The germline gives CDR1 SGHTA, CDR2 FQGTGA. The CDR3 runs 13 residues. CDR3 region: CASSLIASNEQFF. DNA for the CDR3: TGTGCCAGCAGCTTAATAGCCAGCAATGAGCAGTTCTTC. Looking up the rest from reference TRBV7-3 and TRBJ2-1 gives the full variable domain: GAGVSQTPSNKVTEKGKYVELRCDPISGHTALYWYRQSLGQGPEFLIYFQGTGAADDSGLPNDRFFAVRPEGSVSTLKIQRTERGDSAVYLCASSLIASNEQFFGPGTRLTVL.

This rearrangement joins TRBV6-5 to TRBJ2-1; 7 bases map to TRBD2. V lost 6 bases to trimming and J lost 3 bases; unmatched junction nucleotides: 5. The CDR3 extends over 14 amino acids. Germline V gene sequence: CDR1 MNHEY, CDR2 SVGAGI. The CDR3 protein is CASSPGGFYNEQFF. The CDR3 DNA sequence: TGTGCCAGCAGCCCGGGGGGATTCTACAATGAGCAGTTCTTC.

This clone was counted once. CDR3 DNA sequence: TGCAGTACGGGGGGGGAAAAACTGTTTTTT. Amino acid sequence: CSTGGEKLFF. V and J are TRBV20-1 and TRBJ1-4; TRBD1 might be the D (5 bases). From germline, CDR1 is DFQATT and CDR2 SNEGSKA (reference sequence). The CDR3 is made up of 10 amino acids. V lost 8 bases to trimming and J lost 8 bases, with 9 bases between them.

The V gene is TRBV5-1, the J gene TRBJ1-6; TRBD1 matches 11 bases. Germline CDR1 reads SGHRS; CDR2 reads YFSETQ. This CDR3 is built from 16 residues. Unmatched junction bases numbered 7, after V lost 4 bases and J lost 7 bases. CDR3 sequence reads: CASSPGDRGRNSPLHF. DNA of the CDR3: TGCGCCAGCAGCCCGGGGGACAGGGGGAGGAATTCACCCCTCCACTTT.

The CDR3 here is CASSRQGTSTDTQYF. DNA of the CDR3: TGCGCCAGCAGCCGACAGGGTACCTCCACAGATACGCAGTATTTT. V and J are TRBV5-1 and TRBJ2-3, with 7 bases lining up with TRBD1. Germline trimming cut 4 bases from V and 2 bases from J; bases unmatched to any gene: 7. Germline loops: CDR1 SGHRS, CDR2 YFSETQ. The CDR3 length is 15 residues.

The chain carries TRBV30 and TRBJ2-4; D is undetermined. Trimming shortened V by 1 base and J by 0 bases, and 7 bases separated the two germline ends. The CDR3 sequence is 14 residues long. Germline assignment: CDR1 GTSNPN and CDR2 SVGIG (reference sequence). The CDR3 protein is CAWSAAIAKNIQYF. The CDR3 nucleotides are TGTGCCTGGAGTGCAGCTATAGCCAAAAACATTCAGTACTTC.

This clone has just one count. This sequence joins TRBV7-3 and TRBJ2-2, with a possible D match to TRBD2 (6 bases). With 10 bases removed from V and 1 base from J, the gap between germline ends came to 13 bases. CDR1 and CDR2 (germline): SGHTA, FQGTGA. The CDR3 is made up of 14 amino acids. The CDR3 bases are TGTGCCACCAAGCGGGCGTTGAACACCGGGGAGCTGTTTTTT. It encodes CATKRALNTGELFF.

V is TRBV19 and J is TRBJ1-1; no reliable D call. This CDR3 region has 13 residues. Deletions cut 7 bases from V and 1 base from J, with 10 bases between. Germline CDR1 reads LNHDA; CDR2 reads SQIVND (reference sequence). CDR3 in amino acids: CASTRVGNTEAFF. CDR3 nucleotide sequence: TGTGCCAGTACAAGGGTGGGGAACACTGAAGCTTTCTTT.

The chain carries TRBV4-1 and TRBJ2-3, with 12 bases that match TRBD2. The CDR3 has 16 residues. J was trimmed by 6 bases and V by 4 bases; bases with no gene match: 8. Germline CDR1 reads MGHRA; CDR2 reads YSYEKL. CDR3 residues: CASSRGTSGGTDTQYF. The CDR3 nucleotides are TGCGCCAGCAGCCGCGGAACTAGCGGGGGGACTGATACGCAGTATTTT.

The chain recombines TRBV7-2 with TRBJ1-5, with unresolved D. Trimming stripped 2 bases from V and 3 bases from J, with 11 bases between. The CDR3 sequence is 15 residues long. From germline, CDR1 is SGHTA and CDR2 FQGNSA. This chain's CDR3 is CASSLTHSLNQPQHF. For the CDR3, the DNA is TGTGCCAGCAGCTTAACCCACAGCCTCAATCAGCCCCAGCATTTT.

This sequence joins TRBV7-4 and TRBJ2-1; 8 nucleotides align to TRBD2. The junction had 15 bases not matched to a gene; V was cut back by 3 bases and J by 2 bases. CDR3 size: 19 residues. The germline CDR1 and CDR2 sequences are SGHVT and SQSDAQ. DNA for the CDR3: TGTGCCAGCAGCTTTGGACGGGGGGGCCCGCATATCACCTACAATGAGCAGTTCTTC. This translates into CASSFGRGGPHITYNEQFF.

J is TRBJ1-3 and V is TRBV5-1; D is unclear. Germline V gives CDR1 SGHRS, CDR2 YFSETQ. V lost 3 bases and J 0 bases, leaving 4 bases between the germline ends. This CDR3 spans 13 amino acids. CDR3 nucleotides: TGCGCCAGCAGCTGGAGCTCTGGAAACACCATATATTTT. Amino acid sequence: CASSWSSGNTIYF.

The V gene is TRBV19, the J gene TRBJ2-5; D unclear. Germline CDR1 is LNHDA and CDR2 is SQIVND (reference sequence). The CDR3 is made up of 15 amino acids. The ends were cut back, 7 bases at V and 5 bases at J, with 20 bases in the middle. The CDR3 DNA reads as TGTGCCAGTACCAAAGGGCGAGAGGTCAGGGAGACCCAGTACTTC. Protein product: CASTKGREVRETQYF.

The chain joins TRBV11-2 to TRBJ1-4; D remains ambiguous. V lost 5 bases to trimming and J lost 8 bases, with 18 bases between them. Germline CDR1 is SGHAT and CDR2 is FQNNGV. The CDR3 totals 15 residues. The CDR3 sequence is CASSRRALNSEKLFF. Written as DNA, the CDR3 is TGTGCCAGCAGCCGTCGGGCATTAAACTCGGAAAAACTGTTTTTT.

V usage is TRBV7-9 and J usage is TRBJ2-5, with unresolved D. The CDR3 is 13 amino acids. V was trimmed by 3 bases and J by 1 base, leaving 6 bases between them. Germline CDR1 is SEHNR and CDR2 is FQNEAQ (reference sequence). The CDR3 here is CASSLGFQETQYF. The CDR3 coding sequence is TGTGCCAGCAGCTTGGGATTCCAAGAGACCCAGTACTTC.

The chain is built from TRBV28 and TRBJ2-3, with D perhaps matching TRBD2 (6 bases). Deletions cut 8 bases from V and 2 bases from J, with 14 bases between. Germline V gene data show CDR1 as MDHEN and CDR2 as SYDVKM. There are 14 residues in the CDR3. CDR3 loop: CASSSSELTDTQYF. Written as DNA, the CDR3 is TGTGCCAGCTCGTCTAGCGAGCTCACAGATACGCAGTATTTT.

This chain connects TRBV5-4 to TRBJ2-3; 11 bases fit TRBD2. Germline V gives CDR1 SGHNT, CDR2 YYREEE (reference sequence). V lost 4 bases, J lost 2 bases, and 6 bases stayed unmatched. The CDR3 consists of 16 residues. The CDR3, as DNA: TGTGCCAGCAGCCTCCGACTAGCGGGGAACACAGATACGCAGTATTTT. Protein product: CASSLRLAGNTDTQYF.

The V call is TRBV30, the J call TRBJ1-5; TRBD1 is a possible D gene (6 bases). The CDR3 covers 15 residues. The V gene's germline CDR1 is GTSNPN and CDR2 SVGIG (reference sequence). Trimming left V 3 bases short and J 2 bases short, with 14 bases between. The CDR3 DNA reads TGTGCCTGGAGCCTGGGCGGGGGCGGCAATCAGCCCCAGCATTTT. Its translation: CAWSLGGGGNQPQHF.